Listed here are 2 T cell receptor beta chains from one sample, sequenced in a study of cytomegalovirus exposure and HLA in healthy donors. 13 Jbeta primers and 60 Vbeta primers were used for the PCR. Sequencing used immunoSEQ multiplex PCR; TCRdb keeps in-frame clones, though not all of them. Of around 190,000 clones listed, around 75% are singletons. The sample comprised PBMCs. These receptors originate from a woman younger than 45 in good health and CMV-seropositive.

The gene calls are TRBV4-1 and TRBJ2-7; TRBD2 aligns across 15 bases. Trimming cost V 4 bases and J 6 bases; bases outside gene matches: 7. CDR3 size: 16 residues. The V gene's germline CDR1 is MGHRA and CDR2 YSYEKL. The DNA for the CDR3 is TGCGCCAGCAGCCCCTCACCGGGACTAGCGGGAGGCGAGCAGTACTTC. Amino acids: CASSPSPGLAGGEQYF.

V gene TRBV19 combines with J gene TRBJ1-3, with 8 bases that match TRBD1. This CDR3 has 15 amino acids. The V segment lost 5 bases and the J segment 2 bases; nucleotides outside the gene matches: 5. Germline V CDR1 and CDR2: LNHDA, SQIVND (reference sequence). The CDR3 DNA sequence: TGTGCCAGTAGTTCTCAGGGGGCGACTGGAAACACCATATATTTT. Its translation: CASSSQGATGNTIYF. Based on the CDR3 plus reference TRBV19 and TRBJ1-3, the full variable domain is DGGITQSPKYLFRKEGQNVTLSCEQNLNHDAMYWYRQDPGQGLRLIYYSQIVNDFQKGDIAEGYSVSREKKESFPLTVTSAQKNPTAFYLCASSSQGATGNTIYFGEGSWLTVV.